This T cell receptor beta chain was obtained from a study of blood T cells in healthy people across ages (dated by TCRdb to between 2014 and 2016). In the study overall: In model experiments, roughly one uniquely barcoded TCR beta cDNA molecule per two T cells was captured by template switching. The study measured age-related changes in TCR beta repertoire diversity using deep sequencing normalized with unique cDNA molecular identifiers. Using the same blood draw, the study looked at two additional independent replicas of 1 million unique cDNA reads for two donors, one aged 18 to 30 and the other aged 80 or older. To avoid experimental bias, donors of different ages were randomly spread across the sequencing lanes. The donors were split into four age groups: young (average about 16 years), middle-aged (roughly 39), aged (approximately 59) and long-lived (approximately 80).

Libraries came from 5' RACE. Sequencer: Illumina HiSeq 2500. The second PCR ran for about 7 to 11 cycles and used a J-beta primer mix along with a sample-barcoded 5' primer. Each TCR beta cDNA molecule received a unique molecular identifier from a template-switch 5' adaptor carrying 12 random nucleotides. Each sample yielded at least 3 million CDR3-containing paired-end reads. All of the RNA was converted into first-strand cDNA using the Mint cDNA synthesis kit, with a TRBC-specific oligonucleotide serving as the primer. Following uracil-DNA glycosylase treatment, a first 18-cycle PCR with universal primers M1SS and BC2_uni_R was performed on all cDNA. The original methods were these. Normalization of each sample was performed by random selection of 1 million high-quality reads, each carrying a distinct molecular identifier. Instead of being binned into consensus sequences, reads with shared molecular identifiers were discarded. MiTCR, run with a Q25 quality threshold and the strictest error-elimination algorithm, handled CDR3 identification, clonotype clustering and error correction. A nonparametric unseen species model using Euler transformation provided a lower-bound estimate of total TCR beta diversity. Using fastp trimming at Q25 and MiXCR clonotype assembly, TCRdb reanalyzed the public sequencing data and kept in-frame beta chains. All rows with the same CDR3 protein become a single entry with the most common DNA and genes. It is TCRdb's table, rather than the study itself, that gives the V and J calls and clone size. The sample table shows roughly 930,000 distinct CDR3 sequences, and 40% to 60% are seen once. The ten largest clones take up around 15% of the sample.

To note about this clonotype: Its target antigen remains unknown. No clone much larger than this one lies a single base away; base qualities are absent.

The 35 to 40 donors, aged about 6 to 95 years, were systemically healthy Caucasian individuals from Russia. Roughly 10 milliliters of peripheral blood were collected from each donor into EDTA-treated Vacutainer tubes. PBMCs were isolated by Ficoll-Paque density-gradient centrifugation, with at least 6 million obtained per sample. Trizol reagent was used to extract total RNA from PBMCs, with at least 6 micrograms per sample. For every donor, flow cytometry on a PBMC aliquot measured the percentage of naive CD45RAhigh/CD27high T cells. The full study reports these points: The percentage of naive T cells measured by flow cytometry correlated strongly with observed TCR beta diversity. The CMV infection status of donors was not known, potentially confounding age-related changes in expanded clonotypes. Since profiling was done on bulk unsorted PBMCs, naive and antigen-experienced compartments could not be conclusively compared. Estimates of total diversity from one million sequenced T cells were regarded as lower bounds and underestimates. As age increased, observed TCR beta diversity per million T cells dropped in a roughly linear way, and a significant reduction was already evident by age 40. Compared with the aged group, more naive CD4+ T cells, fewer expanded clones and increased TCR diversity were shown by the long-lived group, suggesting age selection.

Trimmed from V: 9 bases; trimmed from J: 3 bases; junction bases lacking a gene match: 5. Taken from the germline V gene, the CDR1 and CDR2 loops are ENHRY and SYGVKD. The CDR3, from cysteine to phenylalanine, totals 15 residues. Solely the CDR3 DNA is kept, with 45 bases framed from the first base. The sequence came from a man younger than 40 in good health. The V gene is TRBV10-3 and the J gene is TRBJ2-3, and TRBD2 matches 14 of the central bases. The sequencing input was blood. The DNA sequence is given as TGTGCCATTAAAAGGACTAGCGGGAGGACAGATACGCAGTATTTT. Its amino acids are CAIKRTSGRTDTQYF.